These T cell receptor beta chains were read from a single sample in a study of blood T cell repertoires in COVID-19. Using immunoSEQ multiplex PCR, the repertoire was profiled, and TCRdb retains in-frame clones only, with some absent. The profile covers hundreds of thousands of clones, with approximately 90% appearing a single time and over 3.5% taken by the ten largest. Material: PBMCs or T cells enriched from blood (not recorded which). The receptors come from a man aged 25 to 40 who had recovered from COVID-19. Both conserved end residues are part of each CDR3. Fields, in order: V gene, D gene, clone size, J gene, CDR3 DNA, CDR3 protein. The D gene is left open where the match is weak. Expanded clones are given a class, and other clones once, few, many or no size at all.

V gene: TRBV6-4
D gene: -
clone size: -
J gene: TRBJ2-4
CDR3 DNA: TGTGCCAGCGGGGAGAGCCCGAAACACCCACTAGCCAAAAACATTCAGTACTTC
CDR3 protein: CASGESPKHPLAKNIQYF

V gene: TRBV24-1
D gene: -
clone size: -
J gene: TRBJ1-3
CDR3 DNA: TGTGCCACCAGTGATAGCGGAAACACCATATATTTT
CDR3 protein: CATSDSGNTIYF

V gene: TRBV20-1
D gene: TRBD1
clone size: once
J gene: TRBJ1-2
CDR3 DNA: TGCAGTGCTAGTCCGGTTTCGGGACAGGGGGCTGACTATGGCTACACCTTC
CDR3 protein: CSASPVSGQGADYGYTF

V gene: TRBV28
D gene: -
clone size: once
J gene: TRBJ1-2
CDR3 DNA: TGTGCCAGCAGTTCCGCGGGGGGAGCTAACTATGGCTACACCTTC
CDR3 protein: CASSSAGGANYGYTF

V gene: TRBV24-1
D gene: TRBD2
clone size: -
J gene: TRBJ2-1
CDR3 DNA: TGTGCCACCAGTGACCCCCGGGGGGGGTCATACAATGAGCAGTTCTTC
CDR3 protein: CATSDPRGGSYNEQFF

V gene: TRBV5-8
D gene: -
clone size: -
J gene: TRBJ2-5
CDR3 DNA: TGTGCCAGCAGTTACAGGGTCCAAGAGACCCAGTACTTC
CDR3 protein: CASSYRVQETQYF

V gene: TRBV12-2
D gene: -
clone size: once
J gene: TRBJ2-7
CDR3 DNA: TGTGCAAGTCTCCAATGGTTGGTGGACAGATACGAGCAGTACTTC
CDR3 protein: CASLQWLVDRYEQYF

V gene: TRBV12-3/TRBV12-4
D gene: -
clone size: -
J gene: TRBJ2-7
CDR3 DNA: TGTGCCAGCACCGGCAGGAACTCCTACGAGCAGTACTTC
CDR3 protein: CASTGRNSYEQYF

V gene: TRBV5-1
D gene: -
clone size: -
J gene: TRBJ2-1
CDR3 DNA: TGCGCCAGCAGCCTAGCGAGTCCCTACAATGAGCAGTTCTTC
CDR3 protein: CASSLASPYNEQFF

V gene: TRBV9
D gene: -
clone size: once
J gene: TRBJ2-1
CDR3 DNA: TGTGCCAGCAGCGTAGGTCGTGGGGCTCATGAGCAGTTCTTC
CDR3 protein: CASSVGRGAHEQFF

V gene: TRBV5-1
D gene: -
clone size: few
J gene: TRBJ2-5
CDR3 DNA: TGCGCCAGCAGCCTCAGCCAACAGGGTGGGAGAGAGACCCAGTACTTC
CDR3 protein: CASSLSQQGGRETQYF

V gene: TRBV29-1
D gene: TRBD1
clone size: few
J gene: TRBJ2-7
CDR3 DNA: TGCAGCGTTGGAACCGGGGACAGCTACGAGCAGTACTTC
CDR3 protein: CSVGTGDSYEQYF

V gene: TRBV7-9
D gene: TRBD2
clone size: few
J gene: TRBJ2-1
CDR3 DNA: TGTGCCAGCAGCTTGGACATGGCTAGCGGGGGGCAGTTCTTC
CDR3 protein: CASSLDMASGGQFF

V gene: TRBV18
D gene: -
clone size: -
J gene: TRBJ1-1
CDR3 DNA: TGTGCCAGCTCACCCCAACCAGCGCGGGATACTGAAGCTTTCTTT
CDR3 protein: CASSPQPARDTEAFF

V gene: TRBV12-3/TRBV12-4
D gene: -
clone size: -
J gene: TRBJ2-3
CDR3 DNA: TGTGCCACCGCCCACGGGGAGATAACGCAGTATTTT
CDR3 protein: CATAHGEITQYF

V gene: TRBV7-6
D gene: TRBD2
clone size: -
J gene: TRBJ2-1
CDR3 DNA: TGTGCCAGCAGCTTACCCTCGAACAGCGGGGGGGAGAGCTCCTACAATGAGCAGTTCTTC
CDR3 protein: CASSLPSNSGGESSYNEQFF

V gene: TRBV9
D gene: -
clone size: -
J gene: TRBJ1-1
CDR3 DNA: TGTGCCAGCAGCCCGGTTCGGCGGGGCACTGAAGCTTTCTTT
CDR3 protein: CASSPVRRGTEAFF

V gene: TRBV28
D gene: TRBD1
clone size: -
J gene: TRBJ1-6
CDR3 DNA: TGTGCCAGCAGCCAAGACAGGGGGTCTCGGAGCTCCTATAATTCACCCCTCCACTTT
CDR3 protein: CASSQDRGSRSSYNSPLHF

V gene: TRBV27
D gene: TRBD1
clone size: -
J gene: TRBJ2-3
CDR3 DNA: TGTGCCAGCAGCCGGACAGGGGGCGTGGGAGATACGCAGTATTTT
CDR3 protein: CASSRTGGVGDTQYF

V gene: TRBV5-4
D gene: TRBD1
clone size: once
J gene: TRBJ1-1
CDR3 DNA: TGTGCCAGCAGCTTGGGACAGGGGGCTTGGACTGAAGCTTTCTTT
CDR3 protein: CASSLGQGAWTEAFF

V gene: TRBV28
D gene: TRBD1
clone size: -
J gene: TRBJ2-3
CDR3 DNA: TGTGCCAGCAGTTTAAGACTACAGGGGGCGGATACGCAGTATTTT
CDR3 protein: CASSLRLQGADTQYF

V gene: TRBV5-1
D gene: -
clone size: once
J gene: TRBJ1-4
CDR3 DNA: TGCGCCAGCAGCCCTGGTTCTAGCAGAAACAATGAAAAACTGTTTTTT
CDR3 protein: CASSPGSSRNNEKLFF

V gene: TRBV19
D gene: TRBD1
clone size: -
J gene: TRBJ2-2
CDR3 DNA: TGTGCCAGTAGCAAACAGGGGGACACCGGGGAGCTGTTTTTT
CDR3 protein: CASSKQGDTGELFF

V gene: TRBV5-1
D gene: TRBD1
clone size: -
J gene: TRBJ1-5
CDR3 DNA: TGCGCCAGCAGCGCGACCGGGACAGGGGCTCAGCCCCAGCATTTT
CDR3 protein: CASSATGTGAQPQHF

V gene: TRBV3-1/TRBV3-2
D gene: TRBD1
clone size: -
J gene: TRBJ2-7
CDR3 DNA: TGTGCCAGCAGCCCCGGGACAGGGAATAGCTACGAGCAGTACTTC
CDR3 protein: CASSPGTGNSYEQYF

V gene: TRBV5-8
D gene: TRBD1
clone size: -
J gene: TRBJ1-2
CDR3 DNA: TGTGCCAGCAGCTTTCCCCCCGGGGACAGGCGAAACTATGGCTACACCTTC
CDR3 protein: CASSFPPGDRRNYGYTF

V gene: TRBV19
D gene: TRBD1
clone size: -
J gene: TRBJ1-1
CDR3 DNA: TGTGCCAGTAGTAACCTCGGACAGGGGGTCACTGAAGCTTTCTTT
CDR3 protein: CASSNLGQGVTEAFF

V gene: TRBV4-1
D gene: TRBD1
clone size: -
J gene: TRBJ2-1
CDR3 DNA: TGCGCCAGCAGCCAAGATGCGGACAGGGACTACAATGAGCAGTTCTTC
CDR3 protein: CASSQDADRDYNEQFF

V gene: TRBV27
D gene: -
clone size: -
J gene: TRBJ2-1
CDR3 DNA: TGTGCCAGCAGTTTGGGGGCAGGGTACAATGAGCAGTTCTTC
CDR3 protein: CASSLGAGYNEQFF

V gene: TRBV28
D gene: -
clone size: -
J gene: TRBJ1-1
CDR3 DNA: TGTGCCAGCAGTTTACCCCAGGAGAACACTGAAGCTTTCTTT
CDR3 protein: CASSLPQENTEAFF

V gene: TRBV23-1
D gene: -
clone size: -
J gene: TRBJ2-2
CDR3 DNA: TGCGCCAGCAGTCAGTCAGGGTCCAACACCGGGGAGCTGTTTTTT
CDR3 protein: CASSQSGSNTGELFF

V gene: TRBV2
D gene: -
clone size: -
J gene: TRBJ1-4
CDR3 DNA: TGTGCCAGCGGGTTCCCGGGTGAAAAACTGTTTTTT
CDR3 protein: CASGFPGEKLFF

V gene: TRBV6-5
D gene: TRBD2
clone size: -
J gene: TRBJ2-1
CDR3 DNA: TGTGCCAGCAGTTACTCGGGGCCTAGCGGGAGTTGGGAGCAGTTCTTC
CDR3 protein: CASSYSGPSGSWEQFF

V gene: TRBV13
D gene: TRBD1
clone size: -
J gene: TRBJ2-5
CDR3 DNA: TGTGCCAGCAGCCCGACTACAGGGGCCGTACAAGAGACCCAGTACTTC
CDR3 protein: CASSPTTGAVQETQYF

V gene: TRBV6-5
D gene: TRBD1
clone size: -
J gene: TRBJ2-1
CDR3 DNA: TGTGCCAGCACTCCGGGACAGGGCTACAATGAGCAGTTCTTC
CDR3 protein: CASTPGQGYNEQFF

V gene: TRBV9
D gene: -
clone size: -
J gene: TRBJ2-7
CDR3 DNA: TGTGCCAGCGCCCGGGGGACCTACTCCTACGAGCAGTACTTC
CDR3 protein: CASARGTYSYEQYF

V gene: TRBV11-2
D gene: -
clone size: -
J gene: TRBJ2-3
CDR3 DNA: TGTGCCAGCAGCTTAGATACTCGACGAGGAGATACGCAGTATTTT
CDR3 protein: CASSLDTRRGDTQYF

V gene: TRBV4-1
D gene: TRBD2
clone size: -
J gene: TRBJ2-3
CDR3 DNA: TGCGCCAGCAGCCAAGGGACTAGCGGGGGAACAGATACGCAGTATTTT
CDR3 protein: CASSQGTSGGTDTQYF

V gene: TRBV9
D gene: TRBD1
clone size: -
J gene: TRBJ1-1
CDR3 DNA: TGTGCCAGCAGCGCACAGGGGGCTAAGAACACTGAAGCTTTCTTT
CDR3 protein: CASSAQGAKNTEAFF

V gene: TRBV3-1/TRBV3-2
D gene: TRBD2
clone size: -
J gene: TRBJ2-1
CDR3 DNA: TGTGCCAGCAGCCAAGATCGGGGGGGCGAATACAATGAGCAGTTCTTC
CDR3 protein: CASSQDRGGEYNEQFF

V gene: TRBV15
D gene: TRBD2
clone size: -
J gene: TRBJ2-7
CDR3 DNA: TGTGCCACCAGCTATAGCGGGGGTGGTTACGAGCAGTACTTC
CDR3 protein: CATSYSGGGYEQYF